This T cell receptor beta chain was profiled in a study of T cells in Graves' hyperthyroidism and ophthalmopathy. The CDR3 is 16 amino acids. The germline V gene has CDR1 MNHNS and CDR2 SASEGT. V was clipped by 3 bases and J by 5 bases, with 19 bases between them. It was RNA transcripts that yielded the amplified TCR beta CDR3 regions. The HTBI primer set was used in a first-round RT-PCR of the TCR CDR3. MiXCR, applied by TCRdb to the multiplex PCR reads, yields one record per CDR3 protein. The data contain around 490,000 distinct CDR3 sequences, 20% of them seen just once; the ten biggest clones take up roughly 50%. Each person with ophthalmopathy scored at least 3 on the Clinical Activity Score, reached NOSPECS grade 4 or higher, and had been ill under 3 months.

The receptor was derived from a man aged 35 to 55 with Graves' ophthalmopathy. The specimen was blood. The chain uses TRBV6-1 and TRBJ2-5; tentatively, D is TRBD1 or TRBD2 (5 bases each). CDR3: CASSDPGGAVGETQYF. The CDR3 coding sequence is TGTGCCAGCAGTGACCCTGGGGGTGCCGTAGGGGAGACCCAGTACTTC.